The sequence of this T cell receptor beta chain was determined in a study of metastatic and nonmetastatic thyroid tumors. Study summary: The study looked at repertoires side by side in blood and in tumor or nodule tissue from malignant and benign thyroid patients. Study-wide points: TCR beta diversity was reportedly significantly higher in malignant thyroid tumors than benign nodules, in blood and tumor.

Not a single patient had been given any form of treatment at any point before undergoing thyroid surgery. This clone was recorded many times. Its target is unknown. Original data processing: Built for papillary thyroid cancer, a distant-metastasis classifier drew on CDR3 differences across clinicopathological groups. TCRdb reanalyzed the PCR reads with MiXCR. None of the V and J calls come from the authors' own analysis; TCRdb made them. The sample holds about 35,000 clones; approximately 30% are singletons and the top ten take 7.8%. The clonotype originates from a female donor with papillary thyroid cancer or a benign thyroid nodule (not recorded which). Some clones in this sample may be carry-over from other donors' samples. The sample was blood.

The CDR3: CATHLGTSGALTDTQYF. CDR3 DNA: TGTGCCACCCACCTCGGGACTAGCGGGGCCCTCACAGATACGCAGTATTTT. The V and J genes are TRBV27 and TRBJ2-3; 13 bases fit TRBD2. The CDR3 is 17 residues long. Germline V CDR1 and CDR2: MNHEY, SMNVEV (reference sequence). Trimming at V came to 10 bases and at J to 2 bases, leaving 12 bases not matched to a gene.